This T cell receptor beta chain was found in a study of T-cell reconstitution after alpha-beta-depleted transplantation in children. The TCRbeta library was prepared with unique molecular identifiers. TCRdb re-called the PCR reads with MiXCR, one entry per CDR3 protein. The sample records about 400,000 distinct CDR3 sequences, roughly 21% being singletons. V lost 8 bases and J 0 bases, leaving 12 bases between the germline ends. CDR3 size: 14 residues. CDR1 is SGHTA and CDR2 is FQGTGA in the germline V gene. There are many counts of this clonotype. This clonotype originated in a human donor who donated a stem cell graft to a child with acute myeloid leukemia. The gene calls are TRBV7-3 and TRBJ2-3; perhaps TRBD2 as D (6 bases). Sample: PBMCs from the stem cell graft donor, taken from the stem cell graft. CDR3 loop: CASALARSTDTQYF. The CDR3 nucleotides read TGTGCCAGCGCGCTAGCGAGAAGCACAGATACGCAGTATTTT.